This T cell receptor beta chain derives from a study of control samples from healthy donors and cancer patients. V shed 10 bases and J shed 2 bases, with 17 bases lying between them. The germline V gene encodes CDR1 SGHTA and CDR2 FQGNSA. CDR3 length: 14 amino acids. Clones were read by immunoSEQ multiplex PCR, and TCRdb kept only the in-frame ones, dropping some. The data contain approximately 100,000 clones, roughly 90% of them singletons. The TCR originated in a man in his thirties or forties in good health. Sequenced sample: blood. The chain carries TRBV7-2 and TRBJ1-2; a possible D gene is TRBD1 (6 bases). The CDR3 bases are TGTGCCACCCAAGTATCAGGGGTCAACTATGGCTACACCTTC. Its protein product is CATQVSGVNYGYTF.